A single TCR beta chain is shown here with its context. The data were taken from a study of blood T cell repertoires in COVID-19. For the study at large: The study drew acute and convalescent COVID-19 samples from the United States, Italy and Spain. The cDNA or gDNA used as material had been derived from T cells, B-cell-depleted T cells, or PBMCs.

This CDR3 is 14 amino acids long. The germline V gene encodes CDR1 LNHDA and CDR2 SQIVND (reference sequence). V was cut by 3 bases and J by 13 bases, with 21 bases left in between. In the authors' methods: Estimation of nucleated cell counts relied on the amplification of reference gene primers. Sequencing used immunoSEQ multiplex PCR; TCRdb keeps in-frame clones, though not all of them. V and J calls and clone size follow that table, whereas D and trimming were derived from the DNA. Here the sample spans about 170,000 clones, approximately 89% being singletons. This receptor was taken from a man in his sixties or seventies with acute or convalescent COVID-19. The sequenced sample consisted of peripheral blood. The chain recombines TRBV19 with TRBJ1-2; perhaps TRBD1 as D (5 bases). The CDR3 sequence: CASSILQGLNPRTF. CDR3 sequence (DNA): TGTGCCAGTAGTATCCTGCAGGGTCTCAACCCTCGCACCTTC. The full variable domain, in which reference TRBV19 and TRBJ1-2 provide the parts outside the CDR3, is DGGITQSPKYLFRKEGQNVTLSCEQNLNHDAMYWYRQDPGQGLRLIYYSQIVNDFQKGDIAEGYSVSREKKESFPLTVTSAQKNPTAFYLCASSILQGLNPRTFGSGTRLTVV.